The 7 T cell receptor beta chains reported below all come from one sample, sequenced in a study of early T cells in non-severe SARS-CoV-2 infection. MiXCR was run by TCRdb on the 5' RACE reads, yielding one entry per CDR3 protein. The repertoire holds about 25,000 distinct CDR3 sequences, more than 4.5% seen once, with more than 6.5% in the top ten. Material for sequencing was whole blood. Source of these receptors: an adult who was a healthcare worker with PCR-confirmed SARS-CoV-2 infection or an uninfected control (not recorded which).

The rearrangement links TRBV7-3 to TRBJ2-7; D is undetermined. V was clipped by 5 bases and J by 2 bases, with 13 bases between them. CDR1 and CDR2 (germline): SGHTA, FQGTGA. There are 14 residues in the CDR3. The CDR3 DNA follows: TGTGCCAGCAGCCCCGGGCCCCAGGCCTACGAGCAGTACTTC. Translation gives CASSPGPQAYEQYF.

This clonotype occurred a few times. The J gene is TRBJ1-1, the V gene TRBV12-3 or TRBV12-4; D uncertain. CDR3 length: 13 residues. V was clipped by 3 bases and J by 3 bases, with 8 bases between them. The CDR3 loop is CASSFKVYTEAFF. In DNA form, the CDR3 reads TGTGCCAGCAGTTTTAAGGTTTACACTGAAGCTTTCTTT.

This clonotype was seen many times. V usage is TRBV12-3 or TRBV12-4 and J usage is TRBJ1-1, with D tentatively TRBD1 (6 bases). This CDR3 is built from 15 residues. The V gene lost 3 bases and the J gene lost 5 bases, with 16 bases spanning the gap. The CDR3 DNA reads TGTGCCAGCAGTTTGAATCAGGGGTCGGGAACTGAAGCTTTCTTT. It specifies CASSLNQGSGTEAFF.

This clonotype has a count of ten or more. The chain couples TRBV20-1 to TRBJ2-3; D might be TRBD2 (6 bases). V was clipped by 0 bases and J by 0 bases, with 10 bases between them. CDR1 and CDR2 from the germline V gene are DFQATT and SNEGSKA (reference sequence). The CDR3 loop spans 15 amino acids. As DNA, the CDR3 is TGCAGTGCTAGAGATAGCGGAAGGAGCACAGATACGCAGTATTTT. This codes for CSARDSGRSTDTQYF.

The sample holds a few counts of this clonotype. The CDR3 region has the DNA TGTGCCAGCAGCTTGGGCGCTGGCGGCGGCTACACCTTC. This translates into CASSLGAGGGYTF. V is TRBV7-9 and J is TRBJ1-2; D not resolved. CDR3 size: 13 residues. Trimming took off 3 bases at V and 8 bases at J, with 13 bases between the two ends. Germline CDR1 and CDR2: SEHNR and FQNEAQ (reference sequence).

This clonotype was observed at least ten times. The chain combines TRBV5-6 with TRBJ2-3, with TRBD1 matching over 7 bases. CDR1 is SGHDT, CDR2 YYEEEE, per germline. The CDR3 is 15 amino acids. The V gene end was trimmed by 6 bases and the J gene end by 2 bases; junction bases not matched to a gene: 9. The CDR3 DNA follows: TGTGCCAGCATAACCTGGGACAGATCCACAGATACGCAGTATTTT. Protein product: CASITWDRSTDTQYF. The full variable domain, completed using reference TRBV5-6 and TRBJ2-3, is DAGVTQSPTHLIKTRGQQVTLRCSPKSGHDTVSWYQQALGQGPQFIFQYYEEEERQRGNFPDRFSGHQFPNYSSELNVNALLLGDSALYLCASITWDRSTDTQYFGPGTRLTVL.

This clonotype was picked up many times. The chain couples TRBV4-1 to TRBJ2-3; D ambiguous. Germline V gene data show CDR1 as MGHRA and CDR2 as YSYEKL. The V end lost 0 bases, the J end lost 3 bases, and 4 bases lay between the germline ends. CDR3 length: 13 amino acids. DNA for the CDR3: TGCGCCAGCAGCCAAGATCCGACAGATACGCAGTATTTT. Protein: CASSQDPTDTQYF.